One and the same sample provided the 11 T cell receptor beta chains below, sequenced in a study of Ad26.COV2.S vaccination and SARS-CoV-2 variants. Documented treatment: some 20 received Ad26.COV2.S at low or high dose, single or two shots; a few received placebo; per-sample allocation not given. Collection of samples fell on day 63 after the first vaccine or placebo injection. Data came from immunoSEQ multiplex PCR; TCRdb stores just in-frame clones and leaves some out. The sample carries about 260,000 clones, around nine tenths recorded once. The sample here was peripheral blood, taken in a trial of Ad26.COV2.S vaccine versus placebo. These receptors were obtained from a person aged 18-60 years who received the Ad26.COV2.S COVID-19 vaccine or a placebo.

This chain joins TRBV7-2 and TRBJ2-3; 11 nucleotides match TRBD2. Trimming removed 2 bases from V and 6 bases from J; junction bases left unmatched: 13. There are 18 residues in the CDR3. CDR1 is SGHTA, CDR2 FQGNSA, per germline. Here the CDR3 reads CASSLSPLAGAAGDTQYF. The DNA for the CDR3 is TGTGCCAGCAGCTTATCTCCACTAGCGGGGGCCGCGGGGGATACGCAGTATTTT.

The gene calls are TRBV6-1 and TRBJ1-2; TRBD1 matches 9 bases. V lost 2 bases to trimming and J lost 4 bases; unmatched junction nucleotides: 8. The CDR3 consists of 16 residues. The germline V gene encodes CDR1 MNHNS and CDR2 SASEGT. CDR3 sequence (DNA): TGTGCCAGCAGTGAATCCCCTGACAGGGGGATCTATGGCTACACCTTC. Translated, it gives CASSESPDRGIYGYTF.

The rearrangement uses TRBV1 and TRBJ2-5. TRBV1 is deemed a pseudogene. This CDR3 spans 17 amino acids. The CDR3 DNA reads TGCACCAGCAGCCGCTCCTGCCCCAAGGGCCCCAGTGAGACCCAGTACTTC. Protein sequence: CTSSRSCPKGPSETQYF.

This chain uses TRBV3-1 (or the pseudogene TRBV3-2) with TRBJ2-5, with 8 bases lining up with TRBD2. Trimming cost V 3 bases and J 4 bases; bases outside gene matches: 7. The CDR3 spans 15 residues. Germline CDR1 is LGHDT and CDR2 is YNNKEL (reference sequence). The CDR3: CASSHEPGGRETQYF. The CDR3 nucleotides are TGTGCCAGCAGCCATGAACCGGGGGGGCGAGAGACCCAGTACTTC.

The chain uses TRBV7-2 and TRBJ2-7, with 12 bases fitting TRBD2. With V trimmed by 3 bases and J by 3 bases, 12 bases remained unmatched. The CDR3 contains 18 residues. Looked up from germline, CDR1 is SGHTA and CDR2 is FQGNSA. For the CDR3, the DNA is TGTGCCAGCAGCTTGAGCCCTAGCGGGGGGGACCTTCACTACGAGCAGTACTTC. This sequence encodes CASSLSPSGGDLHYEQYF.

The genes are TRBV6-5 and TRBJ2-1; D is perhaps TRBD2 (6 bases). This CDR3 comprises 13 residues. The germline gives CDR1 MNHEY, CDR2 SVGAGI. V lost 2 bases to trimming and J lost 9 bases, with 11 bases between them. CDR3 coding DNA: TGTGCCAGCAGTTACGGAGGGTGGGGTGAGCAGTTCTTC. The encoded protein is CASSYGGWGEQFF.

The chain is built from TRBV18 and TRBJ1-4; TRBD1 might be the D (5 bases). Between the trimmed V and J ends, which lost 6 bases and 4 bases, there was a span of 18 bases. Germline V CDR1 and CDR2: KGHSH, LQKENI. The CDR3 length is 16 residues. CDR3 in DNA: TGTGCCAGCTCCATCTCTCAGGGTGTTGGTAATGAAAAACTGTTTTTT. It specifies CASSISQGVGNEKLFF.

This chain uses TRBV9 with TRBJ2-1; TRBD2 matches 11 bases. The CDR3 extends over 14 amino acids. The trim removed 8 bases at V and 7 bases at J, leaving 8 bases unmatched. Per the germline V gene, CDR1 is SGDLS and CDR2 is YYNGEE. CDR3 sequence: CASSIAGGPNEQFF. The CDR3 bases are TGTGCCAGTTCAATAGCGGGAGGGCCGAATGAGCAGTTCTTC.

The CDR3 DNA reads as TGTGCCAGCAGCACCTCGGGGGGCGAAGAGACCGGGGAGCTGTTTTTT. It encodes CASSTSGGEETGELFF. V is TRBV5-4 and J is TRBJ2-2; tentative D call: TRBD2 (7 bases). Trimming pared 4 bases from V and 5 bases from J, leaving 18 bases between. Germline V gives CDR1 SGHNT, CDR2 YYREEE (reference sequence). This CDR3 contains 16 residues.

The chain carries TRBV11-2 and TRBJ2-5; tentative D call: TRBD1 (5 bases). Germline lookup yields CDR1 SGHAT and CDR2 FQNNGV. Trimming left V 7 bases short and J 4 bases short, with 19 bases between. The CDR3 has 15 residues. The CDR3 DNA reads as TGTGCCAGCAAAAAAGACAGCCGCCTGGGAGAGACCCAGTACTTC. The encoded protein is CASKKDSRLGETQYF.

The J gene is TRBJ2-3, the V gene TRBV6-4; TRBD1 agrees at 7 bases. From germline, CDR1 is MRHNA and CDR2 SNTAGT. V gave up 8 bases and J gave up 5 bases; unmatched junction bases: 7. The CDR3 covers 13 residues. CDR3 residues: CASATGRKDTQYF. The CDR3 DNA reads as TGTGCCAGCGCGACAGGGAGAAAAGATACGCAGTATTTT.